This paragraph covers one T cell receptor beta chain sequence. The sample comes from a study of T-cell reconstitution after alpha-beta-depleted transplantation in children. The TCRbeta library incorporated unique molecular identifiers. TCRdb called the PCR reads again in MiXCR, with one record for every CDR3 protein. The sample consists of some 200,000 distinct CDR3 sequences, 14% to 15% of them appearing once. The sequencing used PBMCs from the stem cell graft donor, collected from the stem cell graft. The clonotype originates from a human donor who donated a stem cell graft to a child with acute lymphoblastic leukemia.

CDR3 bases: TGTGCCTTCAGTACATCGTGGAGCGGGAGGTTTTACGAGCAGTACTTC. It is translated as CAFSTSWSGRFYEQYF. The chain uses TRBV12-3 or TRBV12-4 and TRBJ2-7; 9 nucleotides line up with TRBD2. Trimming at V came to 11 bases and at J to 4 bases, leaving 18 bases not matched to a gene. The CDR3 loop spans 16 amino acids.